This entry features one T cell receptor beta chain sequence. The source of the sample is a study of blood T cell repertoires in COVID-19. This CDR3 is 15 amino acids long. J gave up 5 bases and V 2 bases, and 4 bases lay outside the gene matches. Looked up from germline, CDR1 is LGHNA and CDR2 is YSLEER. TCRdb's copy holds only in-frame clones and misses some; the assay was immunoSEQ multiplex PCR. Among 200,000 to 300,000 clones, 75% to 90% were seen once, and the ten largest hold roughly 2%. The sequencing input was peripheral blood. The chain joins TRBV4-3 to TRBJ2-5, with TRBD1 matching 11 bases. The receptor's source is a man aged 25-45 years with active or convalescent COVID-19. This CDR3 reads CASSQTGTGGETQYF. Written as DNA, the CDR3 is TGCGCCAGCAGCCAAACCGGGACAGGGGGGGAGACCCAGTACTTC.